Described below is a single TCR beta chain sequence and its context. Treatment denoted: PENTA 11 planned treatment interruption arm or continuous ART arm. This sample is drawn from a study of HIV-infected children after antiretroviral therapy interruption. The TCR library was built from RNA with a 3' RACE protocol and unique molecular identifiers. TCRdb processed the 3' RACE reads anew with MiXCR; each CDR3 protein has one entry. The sample has about 89,000 distinct CDR3 sequences; 6.9% are singletons. The V gene's germline CDR1 is SGHDN and CDR2 FVKESK. J gave up 7 bases and V 4 bases, and 9 bases lay outside the gene matches. CDR3 length: 16 amino acids.

The clonotype was recovered from a pool of human donors with HIV. This chain joins TRBV14 and TRBJ1-6; 8 bases are a match to TRBD1. This sample comprised CD45RA+ CD4+ T cells from PBMCs, pooled from several time points, obtained from a donor given antiretroviral therapy, either interrupted or continuous. Subset: naive CD4+ CD45RA+ CD45RO- T cells. CDR3: CASSLRTGWTNSPLHF. CDR3 nucleotides: TGTGCCAGCAGCCTTCGGACAGGGTGGACGAATTCACCCCTCCACTTT.